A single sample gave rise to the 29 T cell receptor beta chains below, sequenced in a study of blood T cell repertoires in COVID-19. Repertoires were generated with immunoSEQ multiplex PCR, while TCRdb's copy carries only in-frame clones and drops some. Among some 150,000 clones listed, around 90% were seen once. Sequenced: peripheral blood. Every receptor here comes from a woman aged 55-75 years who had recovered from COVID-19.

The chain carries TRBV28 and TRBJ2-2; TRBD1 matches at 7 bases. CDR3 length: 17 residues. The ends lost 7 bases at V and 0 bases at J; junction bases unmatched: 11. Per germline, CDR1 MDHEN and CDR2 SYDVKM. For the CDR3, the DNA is TGTGCCAGCAAAGACAGGGTAATTTCGCCGAACACCGGGGAGCTGTTTTTT. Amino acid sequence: CASKDRVISPNTGELFF.

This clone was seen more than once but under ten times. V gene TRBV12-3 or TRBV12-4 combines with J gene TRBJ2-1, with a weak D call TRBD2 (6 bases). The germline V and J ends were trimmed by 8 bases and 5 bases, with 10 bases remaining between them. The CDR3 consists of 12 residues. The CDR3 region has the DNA TGTGCCAGCTCCCCGGGGGACAATGAGCAGTTCTTC. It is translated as CASSPGDNEQFF.

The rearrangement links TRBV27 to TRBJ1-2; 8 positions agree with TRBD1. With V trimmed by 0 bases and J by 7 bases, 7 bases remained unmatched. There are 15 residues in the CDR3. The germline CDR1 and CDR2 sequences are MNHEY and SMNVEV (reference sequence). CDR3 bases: TGTGCCAGCAGTTTATCTCGGGACAGGTCCTCTGGCTACACCTTC. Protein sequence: CASSLSRDRSSGYTF.

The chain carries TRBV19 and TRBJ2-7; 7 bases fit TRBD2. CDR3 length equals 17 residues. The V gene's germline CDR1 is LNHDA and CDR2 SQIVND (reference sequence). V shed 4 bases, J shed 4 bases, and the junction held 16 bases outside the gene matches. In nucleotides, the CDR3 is TGTGCCAGTAGTACTCAAGGTCGGACTCGGGGGGTATACGAGCAGTACTTC. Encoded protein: CASSTQGRTRGVYEQYF.

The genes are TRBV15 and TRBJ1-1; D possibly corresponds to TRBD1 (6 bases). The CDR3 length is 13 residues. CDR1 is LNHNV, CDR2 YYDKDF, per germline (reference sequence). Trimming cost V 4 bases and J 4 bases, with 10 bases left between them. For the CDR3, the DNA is TGTGCCACCAGCATGTTACAGGGCACTGAAGCTTTCTTT. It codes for CATSMLQGTEAFF.

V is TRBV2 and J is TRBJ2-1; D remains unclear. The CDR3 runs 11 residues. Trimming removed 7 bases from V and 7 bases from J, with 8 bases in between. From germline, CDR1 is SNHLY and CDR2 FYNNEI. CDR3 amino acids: CASKPSNEQFF. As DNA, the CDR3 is TGTGCCAGCAAGCCCTCTAATGAGCAGTTCTTC.

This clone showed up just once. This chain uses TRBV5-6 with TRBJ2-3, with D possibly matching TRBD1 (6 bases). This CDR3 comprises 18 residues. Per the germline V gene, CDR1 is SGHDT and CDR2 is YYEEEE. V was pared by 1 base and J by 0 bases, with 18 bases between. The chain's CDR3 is CASSLLWDTTISTDTQYF. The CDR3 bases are TGTGCCAGCAGCTTGCTGTGGGACACCACCATAAGCACAGATACGCAGTATTTT.

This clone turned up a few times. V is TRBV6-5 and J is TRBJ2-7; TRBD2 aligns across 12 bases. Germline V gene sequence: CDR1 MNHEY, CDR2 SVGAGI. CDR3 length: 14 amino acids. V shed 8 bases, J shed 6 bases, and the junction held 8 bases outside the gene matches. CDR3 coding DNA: TGTGCCAGCGAATCTAGCGGGGGGGCCCTCGAGCAGTACTTC. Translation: CASESSGGALEQYF.

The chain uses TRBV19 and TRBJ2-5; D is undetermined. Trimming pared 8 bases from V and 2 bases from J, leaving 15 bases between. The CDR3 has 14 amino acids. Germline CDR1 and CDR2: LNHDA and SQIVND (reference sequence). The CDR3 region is CASSHILFQETQYF. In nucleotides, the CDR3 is TGTGCCAGTTCCCACATCCTCTTTCAAGAGACCCAGTACTTC.

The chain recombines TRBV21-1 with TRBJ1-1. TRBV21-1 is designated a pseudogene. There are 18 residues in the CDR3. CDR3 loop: CASSPQSEGNGRDTEAFF. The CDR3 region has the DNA TGTGCCAGCAGCCCTCAAAGCGAGGGAAATGGTCGGGACACTGAAGCTTTCTTT.

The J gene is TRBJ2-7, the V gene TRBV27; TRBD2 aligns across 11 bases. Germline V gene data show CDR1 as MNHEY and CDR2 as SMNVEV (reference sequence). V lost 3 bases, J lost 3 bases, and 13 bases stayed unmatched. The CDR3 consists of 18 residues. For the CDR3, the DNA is TGTGCCAGCAGTTTCCGGGGTAGCGGGGGGGCCTTGGTCTACGAGCAGTACTTC. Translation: CASSFRGSGGALVYEQYF.

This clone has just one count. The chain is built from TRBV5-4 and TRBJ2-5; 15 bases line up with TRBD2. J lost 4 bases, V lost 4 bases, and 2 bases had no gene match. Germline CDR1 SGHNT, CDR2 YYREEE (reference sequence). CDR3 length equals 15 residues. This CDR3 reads CASSRTSGGAETQYF. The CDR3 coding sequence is TGTGCCAGCAGCCGGACTAGCGGGGGGGCAGAGACCCAGTACTTC.

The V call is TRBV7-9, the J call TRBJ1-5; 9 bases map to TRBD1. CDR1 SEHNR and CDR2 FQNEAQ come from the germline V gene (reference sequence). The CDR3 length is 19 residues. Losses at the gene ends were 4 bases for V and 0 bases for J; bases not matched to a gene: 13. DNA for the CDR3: TGTGCCAGCAGCTCCTACACCGGGACAGGGACGCATAGCAATCAGCCCCAGCATTTT. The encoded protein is CASSSYTGTGTHSNQPQHF. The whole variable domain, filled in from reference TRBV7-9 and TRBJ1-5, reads DTGVSQNPRHKITKRGQNVTFRCDPISEHNRLYWYRQTLGQGPEFLTYFQNEAQLEKSRLLSDRFSAERPKGSFSTLEIQRTEQGDSAMYLCASSSYTGTGTHSNQPQHFGDGTRLSIL.

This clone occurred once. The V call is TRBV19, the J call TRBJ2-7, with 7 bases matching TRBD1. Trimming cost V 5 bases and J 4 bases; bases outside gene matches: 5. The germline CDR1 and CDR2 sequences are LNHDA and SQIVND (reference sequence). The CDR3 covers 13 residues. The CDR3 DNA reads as TGTGCCAGTAGTCAGGGACAGTTTTACGAGCAGTACTTC. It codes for CASSQGQFYEQYF.

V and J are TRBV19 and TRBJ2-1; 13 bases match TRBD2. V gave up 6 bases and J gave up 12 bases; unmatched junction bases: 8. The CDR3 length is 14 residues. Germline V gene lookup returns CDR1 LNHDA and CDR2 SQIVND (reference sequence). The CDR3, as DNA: TGTGCCAGTAGGGGACTAGCGGGGAATAGTTTGCAGTTCTTC. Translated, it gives CASRGLAGNSLQFF.

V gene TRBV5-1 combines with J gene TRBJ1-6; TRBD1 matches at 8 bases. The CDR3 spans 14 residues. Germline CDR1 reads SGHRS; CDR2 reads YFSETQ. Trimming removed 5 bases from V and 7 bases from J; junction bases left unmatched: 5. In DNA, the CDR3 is TGCGCCAGCAGTCAGGGGGACAGGAATTCACCCCTCCACTTT. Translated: CASSQGDRNSPLHF.

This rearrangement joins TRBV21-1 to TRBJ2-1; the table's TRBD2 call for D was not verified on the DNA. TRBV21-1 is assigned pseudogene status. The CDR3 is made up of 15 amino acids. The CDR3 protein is CASSKRNPEYNEQFF. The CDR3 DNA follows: TGTGCCAGCAGCAAACGGAACCCGGAGTACAATGAGCAGTTCTTC.

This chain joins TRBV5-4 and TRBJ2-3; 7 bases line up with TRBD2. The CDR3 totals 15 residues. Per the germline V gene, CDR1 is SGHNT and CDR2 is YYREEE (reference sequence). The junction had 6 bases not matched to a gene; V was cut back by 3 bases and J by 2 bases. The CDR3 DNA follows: TGTGCCAGCAGCTCGGGAGGACACTCCACAGATACGCAGTATTTT. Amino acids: CASSSGGHSTDTQYF.

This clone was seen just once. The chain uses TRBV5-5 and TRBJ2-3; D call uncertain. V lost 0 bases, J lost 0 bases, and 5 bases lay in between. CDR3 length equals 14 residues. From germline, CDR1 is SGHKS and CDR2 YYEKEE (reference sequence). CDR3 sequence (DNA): TGTGCCAGCAGCTTGGACTATAGCACAGATACGCAGTATTTT. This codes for CASSLDYSTDTQYF.

CDR3 sequence (DNA): TGTGCCAGCAGTACTGAGTTTGGGACAGGGTGGGGGAACACTGAAGCTTTCTTT. Its translation is CASSTEFGTGWGNTEAFF. The chain links TRBV27 to TRBJ1-1, with 9 nucleotides matching TRBD1. The CDR3 runs to 18 residues. Germline lookup yields CDR1 MNHEY and CDR2 SMNVEV (reference sequence). The trim removed 5 bases at V and 1 base at J, leaving 14 bases unmatched.

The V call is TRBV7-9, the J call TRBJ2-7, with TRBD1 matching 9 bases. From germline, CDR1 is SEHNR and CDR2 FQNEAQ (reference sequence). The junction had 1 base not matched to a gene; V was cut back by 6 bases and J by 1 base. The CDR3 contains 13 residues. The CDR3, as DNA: TGTGCCAGCAGAGGACAGGGGTCCTACGAGCAGTACTTC. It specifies CASRGQGSYEQYF.

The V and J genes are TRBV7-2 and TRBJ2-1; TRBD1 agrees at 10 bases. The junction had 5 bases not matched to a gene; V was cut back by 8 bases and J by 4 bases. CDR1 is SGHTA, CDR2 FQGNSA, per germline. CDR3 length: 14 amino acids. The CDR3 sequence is CASSRDRGYNEQFF. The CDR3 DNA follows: TGTGCCAGCTCCCGGGACAGGGGATACAATGAGCAGTTCTTC.

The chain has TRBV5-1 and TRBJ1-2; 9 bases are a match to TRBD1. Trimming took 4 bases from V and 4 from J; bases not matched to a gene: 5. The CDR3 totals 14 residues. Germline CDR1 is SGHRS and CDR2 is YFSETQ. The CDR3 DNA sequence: TGCGCCAGCAGCCTTACGACAGGGGGCTATGGCTACACCTTC. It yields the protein CASSLTTGGYGYTF.

This CDR3 is CASSYTGTSGVDTQYF. The CDR3 coding sequence is TGTGCCAGCAGTTATACCGGGACTAGCGGGGTAGATACGCAGTATTTT. This chain joins TRBV11-1 and TRBJ2-3; 13 nucleotides agree with TRBD2. CDR3 length: 16 residues. The V gene end was trimmed by 6 bases and the J gene end by 5 bases; junction bases not matched to a gene: 8. Germline assignment: CDR1 SGHAT and CDR2 FQDESV (reference sequence).

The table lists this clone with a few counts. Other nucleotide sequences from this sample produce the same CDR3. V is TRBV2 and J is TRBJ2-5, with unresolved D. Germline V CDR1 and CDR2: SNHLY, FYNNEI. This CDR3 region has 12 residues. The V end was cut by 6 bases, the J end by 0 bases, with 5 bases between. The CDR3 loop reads CASRQYQETQYF. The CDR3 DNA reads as TGTGCCAGCAGACAGTACCAAGAGACCCAGTACTTC.

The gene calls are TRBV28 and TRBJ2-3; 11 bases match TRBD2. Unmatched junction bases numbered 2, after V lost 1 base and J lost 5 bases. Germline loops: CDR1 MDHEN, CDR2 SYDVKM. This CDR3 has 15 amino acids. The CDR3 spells CASSLSLAGEDTQYF. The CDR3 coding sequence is TGTGCCAGCAGTTTATCACTAGCGGGGGAAGATACGCAGTATTTT.

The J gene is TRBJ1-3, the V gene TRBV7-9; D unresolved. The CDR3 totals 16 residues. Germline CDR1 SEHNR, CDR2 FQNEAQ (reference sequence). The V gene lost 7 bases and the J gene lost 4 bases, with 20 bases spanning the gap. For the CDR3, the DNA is TGTGCCAGCACTCGCCCCCCAAAAGAAACAGGAAACACCATATATTTT. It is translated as CASTRPPKETGNTIYF. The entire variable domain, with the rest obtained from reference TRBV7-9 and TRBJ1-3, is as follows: DTGVSQNPRHKITKRGQNVTFRCDPISEHNRLYWYRQTLGQGPEFLTYFQNEAQLEKSRLLSDRFSAERPKGSFSTLEIQRTEQGDSAMYLCASTRPPKETGNTIYFGEGSWLTVV.

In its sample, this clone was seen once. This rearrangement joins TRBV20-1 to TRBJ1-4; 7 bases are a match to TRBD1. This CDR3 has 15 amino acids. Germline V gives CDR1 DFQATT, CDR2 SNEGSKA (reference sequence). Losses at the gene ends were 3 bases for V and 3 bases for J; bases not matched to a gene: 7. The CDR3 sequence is CSASPADRANEKLFF. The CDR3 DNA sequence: TGCAGTGCTAGTCCTGCTGACAGGGCTAATGAAAAACTGTTTTTT.

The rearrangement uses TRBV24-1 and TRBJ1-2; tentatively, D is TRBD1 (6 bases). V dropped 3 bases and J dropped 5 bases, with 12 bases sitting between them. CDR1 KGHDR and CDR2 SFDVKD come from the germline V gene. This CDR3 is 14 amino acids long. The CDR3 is CATSDPGRGYGYTF. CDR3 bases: TGTGCCACCAGTGATCCGGGAAGGGGGTATGGCTACACCTTC.